This T cell receptor (beta chain) was retrieved from a study of neurological immune-mediated disorders. Notes on the study in general: Across subjects, expanded clones had no CDR3 amino acid sequences in common, pointing to private repertoires in all groups.

One entry per CDR3 protein results from TCRdb running MiXCR on the 5' RACE reads. The top ten clones hold approximately 5.5% of a sample with about 24,000 distinct CDR3 sequences, around 14% of them seen once. Sample time point: technical triplicate 1. The sorted-subset TCR libraries were prepared using some 920,000 CD4+ or CD8+ T cells as the starting material. Many counts were recorded for this clonotype. Its target is unknown. The clonotype comes from a female donor with HTLV-1-associated myelopathy (HAM/TSP). Sequenced material: CD4+ T cells from blood.

CDR3 nucleotide sequence: TGTGCCAGCAGTTACTCGGGGGAAAACATTCAGTACTTC. Translated, it gives CASSYSGENIQYF. The chain links TRBV6-2 or TRBV6-3 to TRBJ2-4; D may correspond to TRBD1 or TRBD2 (5 bases each). The CDR3 is 13 amino acids. Trimming took 0 bases from V and 5 from J, leaving 5 bases between them. Looked up from germline, CDR1 is MNHEY and CDR2 is SVGEGT.